The source of this T cell receptor beta chain is a study of lymphopenia after photon versus proton radiotherapy (dated by TCRdb to the late 2010s). Concerning the study at large: Photon and proton radiation therapy were compared by the study for their immunological effects in patients with gastrointestinal tumors who developed high-grade lymphopenia. A cohort of around 18 patients with gastrointestinal tumors who received either photon or proton therapy and subsequently developed lymphopenia was included. The goal of the study was to describe how the two radiation modalities differ in their effects on the immune system. On the study overall, not on this receptor specifically: After the lymphocyte count nadir, oligoclonal expansion, especially of CD8+ Temra cells, was observed in photon-treated repertoires, and the drop in diversity was driven by this expansion. Across the cohort, an inverse correlation was found between a larger post-nadir drop in TCR diversity and overall survival time among patients who died. Proton-treated patients stayed relatively stable during treatment, while photon-treated patients lost naive T cells and TCR diversity and gained effector/memory populations. The survival association was assessed only in patients who died, and the authors presented better survival with proton therapy as a possibility rather than a demonstrated result.

Inclusive of the bounding cysteine and phenylalanine, the CDR3 is 15 residues long. Only the CDR3 portion is preserved as DNA: 45 bases, with reading frame beginning at the first base. The junction carries 9 bases between V and J, which are trimmed by 1 base and 0 bases respectively. The germline V gene specifies SGHTA as CDR1 and FQGTGA as CDR2. Library creation used the immunoSEQ multiplex PCR assay. Deep sequencing of rearranged TCR beta loci, alongside multiparametric flow cytometry, was used to profile T cell repertoires. Here the immuneACCESS table is served through TCRdb, limited to in-frame sequences with V and J called. Missing clones are a known gap in these copies; in checked studies unresolved V genes cover under half, and the rest lacks a known reason. This sample has 150,000 to 200,000 clones in its table, and approximately 86% of those were observed once. The ten top clones hold roughly 4.7% of the sample.

Concerning this clone: Its antigen has not been determined. Base-call qualities are not available, and no considerably larger clone is one nucleotide away.

The TCR comes from a man aged 50-59 years with gastric cancer. The V and J segments used are TRBV7-3 and TRBJ1-1; the D gene is perhaps TRBD1, from 5 matching bases. The input for sequencing was peripheral blood, taken from a patient treated with photon-based radiotherapy. For the CDR3, the sequence is CASSLSPGMNTEAFF. The nucleotide sequence reads TGTGCCAGCAGCTTAAGTCCAGGGATGAACACTGAAGCTTTCTTT.